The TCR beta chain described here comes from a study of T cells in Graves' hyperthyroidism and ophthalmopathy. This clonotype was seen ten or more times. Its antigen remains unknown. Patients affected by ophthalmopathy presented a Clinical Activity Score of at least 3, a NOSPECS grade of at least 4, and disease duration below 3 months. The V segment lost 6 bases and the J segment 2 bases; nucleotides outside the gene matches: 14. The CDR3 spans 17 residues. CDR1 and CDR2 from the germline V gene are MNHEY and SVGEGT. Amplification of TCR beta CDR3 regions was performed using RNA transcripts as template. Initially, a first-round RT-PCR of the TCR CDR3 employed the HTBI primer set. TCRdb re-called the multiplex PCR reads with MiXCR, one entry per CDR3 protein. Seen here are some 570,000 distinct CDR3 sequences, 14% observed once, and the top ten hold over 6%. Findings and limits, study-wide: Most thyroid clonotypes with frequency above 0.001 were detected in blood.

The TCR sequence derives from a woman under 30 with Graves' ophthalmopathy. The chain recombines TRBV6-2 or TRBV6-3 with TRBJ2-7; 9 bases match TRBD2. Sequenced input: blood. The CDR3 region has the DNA TGTGCCAGCAGGAGCCTCAGGACGAGCGGGAGGACCTACGAGCAGTACTTC. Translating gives CASRSLRTSGRTYEQYF.